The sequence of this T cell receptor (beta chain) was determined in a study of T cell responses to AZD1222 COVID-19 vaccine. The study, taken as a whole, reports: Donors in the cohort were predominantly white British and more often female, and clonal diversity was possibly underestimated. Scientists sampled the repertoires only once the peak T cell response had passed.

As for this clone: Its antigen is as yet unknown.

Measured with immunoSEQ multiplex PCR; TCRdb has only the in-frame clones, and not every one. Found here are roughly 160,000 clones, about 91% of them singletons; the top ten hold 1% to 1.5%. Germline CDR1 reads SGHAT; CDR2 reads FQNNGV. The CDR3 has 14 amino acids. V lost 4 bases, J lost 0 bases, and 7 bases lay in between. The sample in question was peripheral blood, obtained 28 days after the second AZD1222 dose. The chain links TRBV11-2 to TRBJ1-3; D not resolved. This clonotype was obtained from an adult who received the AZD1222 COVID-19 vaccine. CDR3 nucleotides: TGTGCCAGCAGCTCATGGGTCTCTGGAAACACCATATATTTT. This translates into CASSSWVSGNTIYF.